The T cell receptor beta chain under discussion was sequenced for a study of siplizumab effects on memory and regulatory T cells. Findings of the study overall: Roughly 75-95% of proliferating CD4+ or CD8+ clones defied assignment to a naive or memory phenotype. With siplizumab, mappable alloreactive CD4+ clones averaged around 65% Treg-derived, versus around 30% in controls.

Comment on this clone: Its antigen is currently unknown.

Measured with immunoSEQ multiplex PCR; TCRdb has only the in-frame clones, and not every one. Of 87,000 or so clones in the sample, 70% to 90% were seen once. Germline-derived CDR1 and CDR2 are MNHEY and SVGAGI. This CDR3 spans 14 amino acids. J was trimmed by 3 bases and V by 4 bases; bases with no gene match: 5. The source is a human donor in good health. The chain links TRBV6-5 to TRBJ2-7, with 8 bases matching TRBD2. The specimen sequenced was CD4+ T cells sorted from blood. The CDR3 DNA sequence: TGTGCCAGCAGTTCGGCGGGAGGCTTCTACGAGCAGTACTTC. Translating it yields CASSSAGGFYEQYF.